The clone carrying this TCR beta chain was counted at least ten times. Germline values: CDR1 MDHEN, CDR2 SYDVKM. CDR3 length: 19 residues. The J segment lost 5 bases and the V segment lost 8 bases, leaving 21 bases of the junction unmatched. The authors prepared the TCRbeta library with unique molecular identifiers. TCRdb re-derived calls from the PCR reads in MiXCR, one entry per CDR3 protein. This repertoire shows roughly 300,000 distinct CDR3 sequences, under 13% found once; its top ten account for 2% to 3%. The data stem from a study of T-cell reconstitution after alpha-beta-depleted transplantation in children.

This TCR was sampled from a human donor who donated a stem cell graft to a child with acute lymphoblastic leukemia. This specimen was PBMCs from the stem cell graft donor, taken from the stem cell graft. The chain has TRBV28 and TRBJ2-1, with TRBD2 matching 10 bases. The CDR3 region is CASRRGIHRGLAGDNEQFF. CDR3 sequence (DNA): TGTGCCAGCCGAAGGGGGATTCACAGGGGTCTAGCGGGAGACAATGAGCAGTTCTTC.